Detailed here is one TCR beta chain. This entry comes from a study of control samples from healthy donors and cancer patients. Clones were read by immunoSEQ multiplex PCR, and TCRdb kept only the in-frame ones, dropping some. The repertoire holds 150,000 to 200,000 clones, with more than 85% as singletons. The germline V gene has CDR1 LNHDA and CDR2 SQIVND (reference sequence). The CDR3 is made up of 12 amino acids. V was trimmed by 3 bases and J by 12 bases, leaving 12 bases between them. The chain carries TRBV19 and TRBJ1-5, with a possible D match to TRBD1 (5 bases). The sequenced sample was blood. The TCR comes from a woman in her thirties or forties in good health. The CDR3 nucleotides are TGTGCCAGTAGTATTAGTGTGGGGCGCCAGCATTTT. Translation gives CASSISVGRQHF. Filled out from reference TRBV19 and TRBJ1-5, the complete variable domain reads DGGITQSPKYLFRKEGQNVTLSCEQNLNHDAMYWYRQDPGQGLRLIYYSQIVNDFQKGDIAEGYSVSREKKESFPLTVTSAQKNPTAFYLCASSISVGRQHFGDGTRLSIL.